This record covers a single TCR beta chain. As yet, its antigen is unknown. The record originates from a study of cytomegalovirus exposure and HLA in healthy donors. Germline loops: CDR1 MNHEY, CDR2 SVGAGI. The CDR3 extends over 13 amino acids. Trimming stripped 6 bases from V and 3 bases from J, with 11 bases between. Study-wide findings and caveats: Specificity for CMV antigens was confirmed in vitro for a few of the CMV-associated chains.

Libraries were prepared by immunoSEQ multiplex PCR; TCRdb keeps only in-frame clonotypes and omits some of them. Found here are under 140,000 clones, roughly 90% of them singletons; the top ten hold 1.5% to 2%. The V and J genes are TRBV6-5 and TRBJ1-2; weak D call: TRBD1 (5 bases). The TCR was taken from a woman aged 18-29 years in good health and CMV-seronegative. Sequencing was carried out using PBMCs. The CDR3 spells CASSTRVHYGYTF. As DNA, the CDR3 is TGTGCCAGCAGCACCAGGGTCCACTATGGCTACACCTTC.